A selection of T cell receptor beta chains follows, all from one sample in a study of shared clonotypes between healthy human individuals. Sequenced by immunoSEQ multiplex PCR; TCRdb stores in-frame clones only, minus some. The table lists under 700,000 clones, 90% to 95% of them singletons. The specimen sequenced was naive CD8+ T cells sorted from blood. Receptor source: a woman aged 25-40 years in good health. Both conserved end residues are part of each CDR3.

v_call: TRBV28; j_call: TRBJ1-1; cdr3_aa: CASSLLAGMVNTEAFF
v_call: TRBV10-1; j_call: .; cdr3_aa: CASSEGLAEAYEQYF
v_call: TRBV27; j_call: TRBJ2-6; cdr3_aa: CASSSPGSGANVLTF
v_call: TRBV28; j_call: TRBJ2-7; cdr3_aa: CASSPNRGTRRLGEQYF
v_call: TRBV7-9; j_call: TRBJ1-2; cdr3_aa: CASSILMDRGHTF
v_call: TRBV9; j_call: TRBJ2-1; cdr3_aa: CASSMGTVSYNEQFF
v_call: TRBV19; j_call: TRBJ1-4; cdr3_aa: CASSIGINEKLFF
v_call: TRBV28; j_call: TRBJ2-7; cdr3_aa: CASQRTSGVYYEQYF
v_call: TRBV10-3; j_call: TRBJ2-1; cdr3_aa: CAISAPARGEQFF
v_call: TRBV27; j_call: TRBJ2-7; cdr3_aa: CASSHGSSYEQYF
v_call: TRBV6-6; j_call: TRBJ1-1; cdr3_aa: CASSYGGNTEAFF
v_call: TRBV19; j_call: TRBJ1-1; cdr3_aa: CASSMASNTEAFF
v_call: TRBV4-1; j_call: TRBJ2-5; cdr3_aa: CASSPRLGPETQYF
v_call: TRBV4-1; j_call: .; cdr3_aa: CASSQDRLAGDEQYF
v_call: TRBV28; j_call: TRBJ2-1; cdr3_aa: CASSSTSGTSGSGAYNEQFF
v_call: TRBV5-1; j_call: TRBJ2-7; cdr3_aa: CASSLIPGQETKGVYEQYF
v_call: TRBV13; j_call: TRBJ2-1; cdr3_aa: CASSLDPSGLYNEQFF
v_call: TRBV5-1; j_call: TRBJ2-7; cdr3_aa: CASSFRGLLSYEQYF
v_call: TRBV27; j_call: TRBJ2-7; cdr3_aa: CASRPGSVTSGSHNVQKPYEQYF
v_call: TRBV5-6; j_call: TRBJ2-1; cdr3_aa: CASILAGSSYNEQFF
v_call: TRBV4-2; j_call: TRBJ1-3; cdr3_aa: CASLFLGGNTIYF
v_call: TRBV29-1; j_call: TRBJ1-1; cdr3_aa: CSGRGPDTEAFF
v_call: TRBV9; j_call: TRBJ2-7; cdr3_aa: CASSPLIGGGDEQYF
v_call: TRBV27; j_call: TRBJ2-7; cdr3_aa: CASSFAGGRREQYF
v_call: TRBV28; j_call: TRBJ1-6; cdr3_aa: CASSFLKQGTHNSPLHF
v_call: TRBV11-2; j_call: TRBJ2-1; cdr3_aa: CASSSATGYEQFF
v_call: TRBV4-1; j_call: TRBJ2-7; cdr3_aa: CASSQSPSYDEQYF
v_call: TRBV7-2; j_call: TRBJ2-5; cdr3_aa: CASSLTRESGPETQYF
v_call: TRBV2; j_call: TRBJ2-2; cdr3_aa: CASSDPGTGEVGELFF
v_call: TRBV13; j_call: TRBJ1-1; cdr3_aa: CASSIPGTGLDTEAFF
v_call: TRBV7-9; j_call: TRBJ2-1; cdr3_aa: CASSLAGQGSEQFF
v_call: TRBV18; j_call: TRBJ2-7; cdr3_aa: CASSPPRVGQGSYEQYF
v_call: TRBV10-1; j_call: TRBJ2-3; cdr3_aa: CASNPEVASTDTQYF
v_call: TRBV27; j_call: TRBJ2-7; cdr3_aa: CASSLSGTGPYEQYF
v_call: TRBV27; j_call: TRBJ2-5; cdr3_aa: CASSFGLGVTQYF
v_call: TRBV6-4; j_call: TRBJ2-7; cdr3_aa: CASSDLAVYEQYF
v_call: TRBV5-1; j_call: TRBJ2-3; cdr3_aa: CASSWDFLSSTDTQYF
v_call: TRBV5-1; j_call: TRBJ1-2; cdr3_aa: CASSPRDPAYGYTF
v_call: TRBV19; j_call: TRBJ1-1; cdr3_aa: CASSQIPLFGEAFF
v_call: TRBV7-7; j_call: TRBJ2-5; cdr3_aa: CASSTRQGESETQYF